This T cell receptor beta chain was profiled in a study of blood T cell repertoires in COVID-19. Background on the study: Both acute and convalescent COVID-19 samples were obtained from the United States, Italy and Spain.

V shed 8 bases and J shed 2 bases, with 19 bases lying between them. The germline gives CDR1 ENHRY, CDR2 SYGVKD. The CDR3 spans 16 residues. TCRdb's table, derived via immunoSEQ multiplex PCR, lists solely in-frame clones and lacks some. Of 300,000 to 400,000 clones listed, around nine tenths were seen once; the top ten hold just under 7.5%. The rearrangement links TRBV10-3 to TRBJ2-4, with a weak D call TRBD1 (5 bases). The specimen was peripheral blood. The clonotype was recovered from an older woman with COVID-19, enrolled during active disease. The DNA of the CDR3 is TGTGCCATCCCCGACAGTCTTTTGGGGACCAAAAACATTCAGTACTTC. Translating gives CAIPDSLLGTKNIQYF.